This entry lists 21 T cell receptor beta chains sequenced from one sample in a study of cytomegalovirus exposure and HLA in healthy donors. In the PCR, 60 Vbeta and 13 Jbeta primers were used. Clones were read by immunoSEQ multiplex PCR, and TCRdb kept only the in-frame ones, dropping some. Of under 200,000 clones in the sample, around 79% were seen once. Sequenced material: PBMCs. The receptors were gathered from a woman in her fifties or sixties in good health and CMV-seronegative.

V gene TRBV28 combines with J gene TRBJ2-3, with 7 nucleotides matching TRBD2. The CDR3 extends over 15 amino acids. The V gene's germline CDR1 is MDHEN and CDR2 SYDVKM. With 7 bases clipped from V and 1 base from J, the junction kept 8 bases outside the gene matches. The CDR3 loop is CASTNPREGTDTQYF. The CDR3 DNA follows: TGTGCCAGCACAAACCCACGGGAGGGCACAGATACGCAGTATTTT.

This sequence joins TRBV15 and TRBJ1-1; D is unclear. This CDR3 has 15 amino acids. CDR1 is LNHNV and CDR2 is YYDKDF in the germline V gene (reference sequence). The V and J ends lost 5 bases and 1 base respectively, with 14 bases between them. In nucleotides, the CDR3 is TGTGCCACCAGCCCTGGAGGGAGAAGGAACACTGAAGCTTTCTTT. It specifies CATSPGGRRNTEAFF.

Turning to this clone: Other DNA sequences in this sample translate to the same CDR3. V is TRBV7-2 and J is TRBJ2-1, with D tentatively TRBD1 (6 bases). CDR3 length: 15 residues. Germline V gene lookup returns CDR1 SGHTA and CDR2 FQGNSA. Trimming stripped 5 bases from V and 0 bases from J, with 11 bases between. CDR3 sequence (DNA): TGTGCCAGCAGCCTAGACAGGTTCTCCTACAATGAGCAGTTCTTC. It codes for CASSLDRFSYNEQFF.

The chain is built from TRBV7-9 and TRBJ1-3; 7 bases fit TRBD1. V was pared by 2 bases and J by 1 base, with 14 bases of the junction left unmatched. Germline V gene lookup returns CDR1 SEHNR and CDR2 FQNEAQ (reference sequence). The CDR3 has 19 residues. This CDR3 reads CASSLRRTVQGGSGNTIYF. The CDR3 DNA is TGTGCCAGCAGCTTACGACGTACCGTGCAGGGGGGATCTGGAAACACCATATATTTT.

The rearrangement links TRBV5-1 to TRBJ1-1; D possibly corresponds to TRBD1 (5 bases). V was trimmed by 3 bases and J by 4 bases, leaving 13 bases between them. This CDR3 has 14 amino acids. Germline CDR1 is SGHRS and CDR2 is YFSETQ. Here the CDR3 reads CASSSDTASTEAFF. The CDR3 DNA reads TGCGCCAGCAGCTCGGACACGGCTAGCACTGAAGCTTTCTTT. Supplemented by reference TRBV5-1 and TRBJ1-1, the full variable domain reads KAGVTQTPRYLIKTRGQQVTLSCSPISGHRSVSWYQQTPGQGLQFLFEYFSETQRNKGNFPGRFSGRQFSNSRSEMNVSTLELGDSALYLCASSSDTASTEAFFGQGTRLTVV.

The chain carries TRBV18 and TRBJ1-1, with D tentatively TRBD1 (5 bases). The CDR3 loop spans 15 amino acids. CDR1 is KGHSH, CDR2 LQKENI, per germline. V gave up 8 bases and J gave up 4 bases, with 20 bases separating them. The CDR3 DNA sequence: TGTGCCAGCCACCCGCTGACAGAGCCGGGCACTGAAGCTTTCTTT. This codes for CASHPLTEPGTEAFF.

In DNA form, the CDR3 reads TGTGCCACGCAGGGGTTCCAGGAGACCCAGTACTTC. Encoded protein: CATQGFQETQYF. V is TRBV6-5 and J is TRBJ2-5, with D tentatively TRBD1 (6 bases). Germline V gene data show CDR1 as MNHEY and CDR2 as SVGAGI. CDR3 length: 12 amino acids. The germline V and J ends were trimmed by 10 bases and 5 bases, with 14 bases remaining between them.

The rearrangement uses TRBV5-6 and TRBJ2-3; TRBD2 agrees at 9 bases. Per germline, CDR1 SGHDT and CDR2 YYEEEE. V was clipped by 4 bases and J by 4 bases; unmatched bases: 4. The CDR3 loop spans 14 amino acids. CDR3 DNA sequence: TGTGCCAGCAGCCAGACTAGCGGATCAGATACGCAGTATTTT. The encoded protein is CASSQTSGSDTQYF.

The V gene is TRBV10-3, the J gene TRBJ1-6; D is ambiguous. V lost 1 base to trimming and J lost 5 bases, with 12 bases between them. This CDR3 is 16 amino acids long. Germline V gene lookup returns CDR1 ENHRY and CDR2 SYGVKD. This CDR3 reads CAISEFFQENNSPLHF. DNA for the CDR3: TGTGCCATCAGTGAGTTTTTTCAGGAAAATAATTCACCCCTCCACTTT.

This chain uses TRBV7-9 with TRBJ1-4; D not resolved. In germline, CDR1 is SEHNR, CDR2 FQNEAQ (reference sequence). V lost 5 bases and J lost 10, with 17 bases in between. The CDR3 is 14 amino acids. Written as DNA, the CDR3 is TGTGCCAGCAGCCTGACGTCTGTAGGAGGAAAACTGTTTTTT. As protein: CASSLTSVGGKLFF.

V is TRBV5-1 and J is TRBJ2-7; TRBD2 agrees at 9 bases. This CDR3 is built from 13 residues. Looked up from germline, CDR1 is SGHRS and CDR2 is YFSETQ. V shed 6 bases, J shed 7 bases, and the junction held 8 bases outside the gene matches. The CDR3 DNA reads TGCGCCAGCAAGGTAGCGGGGGATGGGGAGCAGTACTTC. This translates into CASKVAGDGEQYF.

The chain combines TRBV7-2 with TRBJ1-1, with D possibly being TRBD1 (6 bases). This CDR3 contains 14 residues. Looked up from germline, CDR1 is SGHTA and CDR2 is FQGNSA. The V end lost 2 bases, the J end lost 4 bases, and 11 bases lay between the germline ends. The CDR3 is CASSLSTGSTEAFF. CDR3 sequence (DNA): TGTGCCAGCAGCTTATCGACAGGTTCCACTGAAGCTTTCTTT. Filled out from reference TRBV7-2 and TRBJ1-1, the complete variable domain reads GAGVSQSPSNKVTEKGKDVELRCDPISGHTALYWYRQSLGQGLEFLIYFQGNSAPDKSGLPSDRFSAERTGGSVSTLTIQRTQQEDSAVYLCASSLSTGSTEAFFGQGTRLTVV.

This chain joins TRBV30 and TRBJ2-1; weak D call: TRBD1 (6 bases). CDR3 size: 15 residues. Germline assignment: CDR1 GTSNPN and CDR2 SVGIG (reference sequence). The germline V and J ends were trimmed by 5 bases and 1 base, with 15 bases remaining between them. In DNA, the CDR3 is TGTGCCTGGGCCGCAACAGGGAGATCCTACAATGAGCAGTTCTTC. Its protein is CAWAATGRSYNEQFF.

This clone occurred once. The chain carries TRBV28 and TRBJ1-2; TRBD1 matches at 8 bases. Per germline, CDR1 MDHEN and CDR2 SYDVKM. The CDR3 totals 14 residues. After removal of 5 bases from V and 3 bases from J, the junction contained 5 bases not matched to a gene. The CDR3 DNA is TGTGCCAGCAGTGGACAGGGAAGGCACTATGGCTACACCTTC. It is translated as CASSGQGRHYGYTF.

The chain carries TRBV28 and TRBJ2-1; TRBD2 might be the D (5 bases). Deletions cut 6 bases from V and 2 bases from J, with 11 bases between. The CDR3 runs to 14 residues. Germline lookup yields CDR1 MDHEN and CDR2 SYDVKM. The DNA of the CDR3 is TGTGCCAGCAGCACCCGACTAACCTACAATGAGCAGTTCTTC. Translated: CASSTRLTYNEQFF.

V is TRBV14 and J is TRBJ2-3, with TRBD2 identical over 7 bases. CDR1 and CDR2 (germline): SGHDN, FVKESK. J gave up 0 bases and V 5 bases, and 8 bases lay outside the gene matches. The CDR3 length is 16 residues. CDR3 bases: TGTGCCAGCAGCACCTGGACGGGGGGAAGCACAGATACGCAGTATTTT. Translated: CASSTWTGGSTDTQYF.

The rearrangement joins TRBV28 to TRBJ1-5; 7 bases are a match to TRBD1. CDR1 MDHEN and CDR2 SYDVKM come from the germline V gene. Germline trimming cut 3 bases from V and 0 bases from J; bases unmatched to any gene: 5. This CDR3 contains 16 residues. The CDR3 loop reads CASSFPGQVSNQPQHF. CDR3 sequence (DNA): TGTGCCAGCAGTTTCCCCGGACAGGTTAGCAATCAGCCCCAGCATTTT.

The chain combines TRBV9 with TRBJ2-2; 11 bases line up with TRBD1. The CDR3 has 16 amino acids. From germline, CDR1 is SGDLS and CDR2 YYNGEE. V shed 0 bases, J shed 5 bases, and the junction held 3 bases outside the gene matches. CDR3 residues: CASSVGGTGGTGELFF. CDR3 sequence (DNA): TGTGCCAGCAGCGTAGGGGGGACAGGGGGGACCGGGGAGCTGTTTTTT. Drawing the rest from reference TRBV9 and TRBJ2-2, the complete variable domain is DSGVTQTPKHLITATGQRVTLRCSPRSGDLSVYWYQQSLDQGLQFLIQYYNGEERAKGNILERFSAQQFPDLHSELNLSSLELGDSALYFCASSVGGTGGTGELFFGEGSRLTVL.

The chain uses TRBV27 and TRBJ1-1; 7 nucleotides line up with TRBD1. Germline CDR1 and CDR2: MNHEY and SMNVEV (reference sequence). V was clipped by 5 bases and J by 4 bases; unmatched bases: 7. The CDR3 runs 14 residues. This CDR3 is CASSIGTATTEAFF. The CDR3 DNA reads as TGTGCCAGCAGTATCGGGACAGCCACCACTGAAGCTTTCTTT.

The chain's CDR3 is CASSSQGSGAYEQYF. DNA for the CDR3: TGTGCCAGCAGCTCTCAGGGTAGCGGGGCCTACGAGCAGTACTTC. The V gene is TRBV5-4, the J gene TRBJ2-7, with 8 nucleotides matching TRBD2. Germline CDR1 is SGHNT and CDR2 is YYREEE (reference sequence). The V and J ends lost 3 bases and 2 bases, in that order; junction bases with no gene match: 7. CDR3 size: 15 residues. The variable domain in full, with the rest retrieved from reference TRBV5-4 and TRBJ2-7, is ETGVTQSPTHLIKTRGQQVTLRCSSQSGHNTVSWYQQALGQGPQFIFQYYREEENGRGNFPPRFSGLQFPNYSSELNVNALELDDSALYLCASSSQGSGAYEQYFGPGTRLTVT.

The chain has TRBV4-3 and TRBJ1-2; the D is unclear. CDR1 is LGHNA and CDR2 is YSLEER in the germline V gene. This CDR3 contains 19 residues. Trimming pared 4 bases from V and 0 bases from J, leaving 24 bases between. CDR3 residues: CASSPISGKSRTTNYGYTF. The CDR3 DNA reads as TGCGCCAGCAGCCCGATCAGCGGGAAGAGCAGGACCACTAACTATGGCTACACCTTC.